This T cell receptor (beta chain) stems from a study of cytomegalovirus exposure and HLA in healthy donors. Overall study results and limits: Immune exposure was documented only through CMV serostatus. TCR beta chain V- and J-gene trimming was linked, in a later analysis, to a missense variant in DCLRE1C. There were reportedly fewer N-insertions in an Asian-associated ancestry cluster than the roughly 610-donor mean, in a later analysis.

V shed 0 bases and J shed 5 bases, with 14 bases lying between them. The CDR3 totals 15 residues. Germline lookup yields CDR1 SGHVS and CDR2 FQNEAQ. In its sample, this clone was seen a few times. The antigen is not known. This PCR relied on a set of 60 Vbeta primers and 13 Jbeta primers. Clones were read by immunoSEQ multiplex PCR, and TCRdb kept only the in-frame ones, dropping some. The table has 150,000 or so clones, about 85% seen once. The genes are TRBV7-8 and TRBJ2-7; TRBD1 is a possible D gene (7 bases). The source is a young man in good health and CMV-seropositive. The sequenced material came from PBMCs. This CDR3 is CASSLAPGGSNEQYF. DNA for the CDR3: TGTGCCAGCAGCTTAGCCCCAGGGGGGAGCAACGAGCAGTACTTC.